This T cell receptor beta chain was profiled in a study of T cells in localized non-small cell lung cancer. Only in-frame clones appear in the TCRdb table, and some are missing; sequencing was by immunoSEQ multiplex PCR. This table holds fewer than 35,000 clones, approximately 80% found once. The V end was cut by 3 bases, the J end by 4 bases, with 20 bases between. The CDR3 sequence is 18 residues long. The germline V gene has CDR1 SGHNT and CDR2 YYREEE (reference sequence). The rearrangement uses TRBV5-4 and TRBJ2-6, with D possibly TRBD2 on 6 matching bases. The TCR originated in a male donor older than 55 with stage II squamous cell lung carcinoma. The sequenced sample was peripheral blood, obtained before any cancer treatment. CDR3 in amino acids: CASSSPTRQAGGANVLTF. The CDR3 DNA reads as TGTGCCAGCAGCTCGCCAACAAGGCAGGCGGGGGGGGCCAACGTCCTGACTTTC.